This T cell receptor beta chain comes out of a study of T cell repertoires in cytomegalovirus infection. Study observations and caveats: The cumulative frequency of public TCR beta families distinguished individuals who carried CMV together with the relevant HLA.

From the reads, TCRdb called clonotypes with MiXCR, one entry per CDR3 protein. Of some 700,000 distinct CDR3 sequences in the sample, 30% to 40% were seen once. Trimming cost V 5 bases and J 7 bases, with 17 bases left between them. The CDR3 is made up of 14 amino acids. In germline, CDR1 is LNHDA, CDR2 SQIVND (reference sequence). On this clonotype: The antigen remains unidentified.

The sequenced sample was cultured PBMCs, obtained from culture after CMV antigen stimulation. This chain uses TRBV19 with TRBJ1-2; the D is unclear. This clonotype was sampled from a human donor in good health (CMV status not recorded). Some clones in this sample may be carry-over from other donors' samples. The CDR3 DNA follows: TGTGCCAGTAGTCCGACCTCCCCCGGGCCTGGCTACACCTTC. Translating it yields CASSPTSPGPGYTF. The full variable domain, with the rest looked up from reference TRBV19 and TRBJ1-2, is DGGITQSPKYLFRKEGQNVTLSCEQNLNHDAMYWYRQDPGQGLRLIYYSQIVNDFQKGDIAEGYSVSREKKESFPLTVTSAQKNPTAFYLCASSPTSPGPGYTFGSGTRLTVV.